This is a list of T cell receptor beta chains from one sample in a study of spatial heterogeneity in lung cancer. TCRdb reprocessed the 5' RACE reads with MiXCR, giving one entry per CDR3 protein. Of about 23,000 distinct CDR3 sequences in the sample, approximately 4.7% were seen once. The sequenced sample was PBMCs, obtained at surgery. The receptor set was obtained from a male donor with early-stage non-small cell lung cancer. Each CDR3 is given with its conserved first and last residue. The D gene is left open where the match is weak. Size is stated as once, few or many counts, or a class when the clone is expanded.

J gene: TRBJ2-7
D gene: NA
V gene: TRBV5-1
clone size: many
CDR3 protein: CASSLMPGQGVEQYF
CDR3 DNA: TGCGCCAGCAGCCTAATGCCCGGACAAGGGGTCGAGCAGTACTTC

J gene: TRBJ2-5
D gene: TRBD2
V gene: TRBV29-1
clone size: many
CDR3 protein: CSVSGTSGAETQYF
CDR3 DNA: TGCAGCGTTTCCGGGACTAGCGGGGCAGAGACCCAGTACTTC

J gene: TRBJ2-2
D gene: TRBD2
V gene: TRBV28
clone size: many
CDR3 protein: CASSLWELAGGPGELFF
CDR3 DNA: TGTGCCAGCAGTTTATGGGAGCTAGCGGGAGGGCCCGGGGAGCTGTTTTTT

J gene: TRBJ2-3
D gene: NA
V gene: TRBV6-2/TRBV6-3
clone size: many
CDR3 protein: CASTPEGTDTQYF
CDR3 DNA: TGTGCCAGCACCCCCGAGGGTACAGATACGCAGTATTTT

J gene: TRBJ2-3
D gene: TRBD1
V gene: TRBV28
clone size: many
CDR3 protein: CASWTGSTDTQYF
CDR3 DNA: TGTGCCAGCTGGACAGGGTCAACAGATACGCAGTATTTT

J gene: TRBJ1-2
D gene: TRBD1
V gene: TRBV24-1
clone size: many
CDR3 protein: CATQGQGAQGYTF
CDR3 DNA: TGTGCCACGCAGGGACAGGGGGCTCAGGGCTACACCTTC

J gene: TRBJ1-5
D gene: NA
V gene: TRBV19
clone size: few
CDR3 protein: CASSIDSVRRSNQPQHF
CDR3 DNA: TGTGCCAGTAGTATAGACTCGGTCCGCCGTAGCAATCAGCCCCAGCATTTT

J gene: TRBJ2-3
D gene: TRBD2
V gene: TRBV5-1
clone size: many
CDR3 protein: CASSSRGDGTDTQYF
CDR3 DNA: TGCGCCAGCAGCTCACGGGGGGACGGCACAGATACGCAGTATTTT

J gene: TRBJ1-5
D gene: NA
V gene: TRBV20-1
clone size: many
CDR3 protein: CSARGDSNQPQHF
CDR3 DNA: TGCAGTGCTAGAGGAGATAGCAATCAGCCCCAGCATTTT

J gene: TRBJ1-6
D gene: TRBD1
V gene: TRBV28
clone size: many
CDR3 protein: CASAAPDRNNSPLHF
CDR3 DNA: TGTGCCAGCGCTGCCCCGGACAGGAATAATTCACCCCTCCACTTT

J gene: TRBJ1-1
D gene: NA
V gene: TRBV7-9
clone size: many
CDR3 protein: CASSFQDSGGAFF
CDR3 DNA: TGTGCCAGCAGCTTCCAGGACAGCGGCGGAGCTTTCTTT

J gene: TRBJ2-1
D gene: NA
V gene: TRBV18
clone size: medium-sized
CDR3 protein: CASGLGSHEQFF
CDR3 DNA: TGTGCCAGCGGTCTGGGTAGCCATGAGCAGTTCTTC